These 22 T cell receptor beta chains share one sample of origin, sequenced in a study of blood T cell repertoires in COVID-19. Clones were read by immunoSEQ multiplex PCR, and TCRdb kept only the in-frame ones, dropping some. Of under 350,000 clones listed, around 87% are singletons. The sequenced sample was peripheral blood. The receptors stem from a man in his sixties or seventies with acute or convalescent COVID-19.

The chain joins TRBV7-9 to TRBJ1-6; perhaps TRBD1 as D (6 bases). This CDR3 contains 15 residues. Germline lookup yields CDR1 SEHNR and CDR2 FQNEAQ (reference sequence). Deletions cut 5 bases from V and 5 bases from J, with 13 bases between. CDR3 sequence: CASSPRTANNSPLHF. For the CDR3, the DNA is TGTGCCAGCAGCCCTCGGACAGCTAATAATTCACCCCTCCACTTT.

The rearrangement links TRBV3-1 (or the pseudogene TRBV3-2) to TRBJ1-5, with D uncertain. Trimming removed 1 base from V and 7 bases from J, with 14 bases in between. CDR3 length: 15 amino acids. CDR1 is LGHDT and CDR2 is YNNKEL in the germline V gene (reference sequence). CDR3 coding DNA: TGTGCCAGCAGCCAAGGCGCGGGGTCGGAGCAGCCCCAGCATTTT. This gives the protein CASSQGAGSEQPQHF.

The DNA for the CDR3 is TGTGCCAGCAGCTTCTTAACTGAAGCTTTCTTT. It specifies CASSFLTEAFF. The genes are TRBV7-9 and TRBJ1-1; D remains ambiguous. Germline CDR1 SEHNR, CDR2 FQNEAQ (reference sequence). Trimming pared 3 bases from V and 5 bases from J, leaving 4 bases between. The CDR3 totals 11 residues. The complete variable domain, with remaining parts taken from reference TRBV7-9 and TRBJ1-1, reads DTGVSQNPRHKITKRGQNVTFRCDPISEHNRLYWYRQTLGQGPEFLTYFQNEAQLEKSRLLSDRFSAERPKGSFSTLEIQRTEQGDSAMYLCASSFLTEAFFGQGTRLTVV.

J is TRBJ1-4 and V is TRBV10-3, with 8 positions matching TRBD1. The CDR3 consists of 14 residues. Germline V gene sequence: CDR1 ENHRY, CDR2 SYGVKD. The ends lost 10 bases at V and 5 bases at J; junction bases unmatched: 9. The DNA for the CDR3 is TGTGCCACCGGGGAGGACAGGGAAAATGAAAAACTGTTTTTT. Translation: CATGEDRENEKLFF.

Comment on this clone: The sample has other DNA sequences that encode this CDR3 too. The chain recombines TRBV5-4 with TRBJ2-7; 8 nucleotides align to TRBD1. CDR3 length: 13 amino acids. Germline V lookup: CDR1 SGHNT, CDR2 YYREEE (reference sequence). V dropped 4 bases and J dropped 2; count of bases not matched to a gene: 2. CDR3 DNA: TGTGCCAGCAGCCTGACAGGGGCCTACGAGCAGTACTTC. Its translation is CASSLTGAYEQYF.

CDR3 sequence (DNA): TGTGCCAGCAGACTAGCATCCGATACGCAGTATTTT. Protein sequence: CASRLASDTQYF. V is TRBV2 and J is TRBJ2-3, with D possibly being TRBD2 (6 bases). This CDR3 is built from 12 residues. V gave up 6 bases and J gave up 6 bases, with 10 bases separating them. The germline gives CDR1 SNHLY, CDR2 FYNNEI.

This sequence joins TRBV25-1 and TRBJ2-1, with TRBD2 matching over 10 bases. This CDR3 contains 16 residues. V gave up 1 base and J gave up 4 bases; unmatched junction bases: 4. CDR1 and CDR2 from the germline V gene are MGHDK and SYGVNS. CDR3 sequence (DNA): TGTGCCAGCAGTGAATCACTAGCGGGAAAGTACAATGAGCAGTTCTTC. Its protein is CASSESLAGKYNEQFF.

The CDR3 DNA reads as TGTGCCAGCAGTCTGACTAGTTTCTACGAGCAGTACTTC. Its translation is CASSLTSFYEQYF. V gene TRBV6-2 or TRBV6-3 combines with J gene TRBJ2-7; maybe TRBD2 (6 bases). V was shortened by 5 bases and J by 3 bases, with 11 bases between the two germline ends. The CDR3 extends over 13 amino acids. CDR1 is MNHEY, CDR2 SVGEGT, per germline.

V is TRBV5-5 and J is TRBJ2-7, with D possibly TRBD2 on 5 matching bases. This CDR3 spans 16 amino acids. CDR1 is SGHKS and CDR2 is YYEKEE in the germline V gene (reference sequence). Trimming stripped 5 bases from V and 0 bases from J, with 18 bases between. The CDR3 protein is CASRDQIAKSSYEQYF. In DNA form, the CDR3 reads TGTGCCAGCAGGGATCAAATAGCGAAGAGCTCCTACGAGCAGTACTTC.

This sequence joins TRBV6-5 and TRBJ2-1; TRBD1 agrees at 8 bases. The CDR3 is made up of 15 amino acids. Germline loops: CDR1 MNHEY, CDR2 SVGAGI. Trimming cost V 7 bases and J 3 bases; bases outside gene matches: 8. The CDR3 nucleotides read TGTGCCAGCACCACGACAGGGGCGAGCTACAATGAGCAGTTCTTC. As protein: CASTTTGASYNEQFF.

The J gene is TRBJ2-7, the V gene TRBV14; 7 bases match TRBD2. Looked up from germline, CDR1 is SGHDN and CDR2 is FVKESK. Trimming took 3 bases from V and 3 from J; bases not matched to a gene: 14. This CDR3 comprises 17 residues. The CDR3 DNA is TGTGCCAGCAGCCATTTCCCCTTGAGGCTAGCGGTCTACGAGCAGTACTTC. As protein: CASSHFPLRLAVYEQYF.

The genes are TRBV6-2 or TRBV6-3 and TRBJ1-5, with TRBD1 matching over 7 bases. Germline CDR1 and CDR2: MNHEY and SVGEGT. CDR3 length: 16 amino acids. V shed 6 bases and J 6 bases; nucleotides not matched to a gene: 14. As DNA, the CDR3 is TGTGCCAGCAGCCCACTAGGGCAGGGGGATTTTCAGCCCCAGCATTTT. It codes for CASSPLGQGDFQPQHF.

V gene TRBV28 combines with J gene TRBJ2-7, with a tentative D call TRBD1 (6 bases). The V end lost 1 base, the J end lost 2 bases, and 12 bases lay between the germline ends. The CDR3 covers 15 residues. Germline V lookup: CDR1 MDHEN, CDR2 SYDVKM. The CDR3 nucleotides read TGTGCCAGCAGTTTATCCGGGACAAATACCTACGAGCAGTACTTC. Protein sequence: CASSLSGTNTYEQYF.

The V and J genes are TRBV2 and TRBJ2-5; TRBD2 aligns across 10 bases. V trimming: 7 bases; J trimming: 1 base; junction bases outside the gene matches: 9. Germline V lookup: CDR1 SNHLY, CDR2 FYNNEI. CDR3 length: 16 residues. The CDR3 here is CASTGGLAVFQETQYF. The CDR3 DNA follows: TGTGCCAGCACTGGCGGACTAGCGGTTTTCCAAGAGACCCAGTACTTC.

The chain combines TRBV20-1 with TRBJ2-6; unclear D gene. The germline V gene has CDR1 DFQATT and CDR2 SNEGSKA (reference sequence). The germline V and J ends were trimmed by 3 bases and 0 bases, with 12 bases remaining between them. There are 16 residues in the CDR3. The CDR3 sequence is CSASSGLNSGANVLTF. The DNA for the CDR3 is TGCAGTGCTAGTTCAGGATTGAACTCTGGGGCCAACGTCCTGACTTTC.

This clone was counted only a few times. J is TRBJ1-1 and V is TRBV25-1; D not resolved. Trimming took 7 bases from V and 4 from J, leaving 13 bases between them. The CDR3 sequence is 13 residues long. CDR1 is MGHDK, CDR2 SYGVNS, per germline. CDR3 nucleotides: TGTGCCAGCACCCGAGTCGGGTCCACTGAAGCTTTCTTT. This gives the protein CASTRVGSTEAFF.

V is TRBV18 and J is TRBJ1-3; TRBD1 aligns across 9 bases. CDR1 is KGHSH, CDR2 LQKENI, per germline. V shed 1 base, J shed 3 bases, and the junction held 4 bases outside the gene matches. The CDR3 runs to 16 residues. For the CDR3, the DNA is TGTGCCAGCTCACCACTGGACAGGGGCTTTGGAAACACCATATATTTT. It encodes CASSPLDRGFGNTIYF.

The chain carries TRBV5-1 and TRBJ1-6; no reliable D call. Germline loops: CDR1 SGHRS, CDR2 YFSETQ. The V end lost 5 bases, the J end lost 7 bases, and 16 bases lay between the germline ends. This CDR3 has 15 residues. The CDR3 loop reads CASSMGPHPNSPLHF. The CDR3 coding sequence is TGCGCCAGCAGTATGGGCCCCCATCCAAATTCACCCCTCCACTTT.

The J gene is TRBJ2-1, the V gene TRBV4-2; TRBD2 matches at 7 bases. The junction had 7 bases not matched to a gene; V was cut back by 0 bases and J by 14 bases. This CDR3 region has 13 residues. Germline CDR1 is LGHNA and CDR2 is YNFKEQ. CDR3 loop: CASSQEGGSKEFF. Written as DNA, the CDR3 is TGTGCCAGCAGCCAAGAGGGCGGGAGTAAGGAGTTCTTC.

This clone was picked up a small number of times. The chain links TRBV27 to TRBJ2-3; TRBD2 is a possible D gene (6 bases). From germline, CDR1 is MNHEY and CDR2 SMNVEV (reference sequence). CDR3 length: 15 residues. V lost 1 base, J lost 4 bases, and 12 bases lay in between. CDR3: CASSLLGGASDTQYF. The CDR3 DNA follows: TGTGCCAGCAGTTTATTGGGCGGGGCCTCAGATACGCAGTATTTT.

This CDR3 is CASRQEQGPQYF. CDR3 coding DNA: TGCGCCAGCAGGCAAGAACAGGGACCCCAGTACTTC. V usage is TRBV5-1 and J usage is TRBJ2-5, with D tentatively TRBD1 (6 bases). The CDR3 consists of 12 residues. V gave up 5 bases and J gave up 9 bases, with 14 bases separating them. Germline assignment: CDR1 SGHRS and CDR2 YFSETQ.

The V and J genes are TRBV18 and TRBJ1-5; 10 positions agree with TRBD1. The CDR3 is 14 residues long. The V segment lost 4 bases and the J segment 6 bases; nucleotides outside the gene matches: 3. Looked up from germline, CDR1 is KGHSH and CDR2 is LQKENI. Written as DNA, the CDR3 is TGTGCCAGCTCACTTGGGGACAGGGGTCAGCCCCAGCATTTT. Translating gives CASSLGDRGQPQHF.